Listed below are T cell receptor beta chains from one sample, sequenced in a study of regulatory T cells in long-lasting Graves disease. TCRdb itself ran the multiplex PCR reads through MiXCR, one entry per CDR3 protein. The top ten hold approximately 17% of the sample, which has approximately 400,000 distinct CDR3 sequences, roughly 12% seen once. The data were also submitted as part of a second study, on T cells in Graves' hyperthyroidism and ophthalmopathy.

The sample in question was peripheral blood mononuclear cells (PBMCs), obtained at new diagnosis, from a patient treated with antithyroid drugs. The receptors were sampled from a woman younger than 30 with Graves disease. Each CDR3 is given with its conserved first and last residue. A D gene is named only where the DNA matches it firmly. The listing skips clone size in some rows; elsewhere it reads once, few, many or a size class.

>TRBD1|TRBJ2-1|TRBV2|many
CASSEVTGGYNEQFF
TGTGCCAGCAGTGAAGTGACAGGGGGGTACAATGAGCAGTTCTTC
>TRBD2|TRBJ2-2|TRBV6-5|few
CASSYGLAENTGELFF
TGTGCCAGCAGTTACGGACTAGCGGAGAACACCGGGGAGCTGTTTTTT
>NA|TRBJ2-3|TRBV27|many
CASSLAMSLIGTDTQYF
TGTGCCAGCAGCTTAGCTATGTCCCTTATCGGCACAGATACGCAGTATTTT
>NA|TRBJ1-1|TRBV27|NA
CASSYVRNMNTEAFF
TGTGCCAGCAGTTATGTCCGAAACATGAACACTGAAGCTTTCTTT
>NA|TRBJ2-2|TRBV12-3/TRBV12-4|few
CANDRTNTGELFF
TGTGCCAACGACAGAACGAACACCGGGGAGCTGTTTTTT
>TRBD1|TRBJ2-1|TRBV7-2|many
CASSPDRGNEQFF
TGTGCCAGCAGCCCGGACAGGGGTAATGAGCAGTTCTTC
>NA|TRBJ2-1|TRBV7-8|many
CASSFLEPSVGYEQFF
TGTGCCAGCAGCTTCTTAGAGCCGTCGGTGGGCTATGAGCAGTTCTTC
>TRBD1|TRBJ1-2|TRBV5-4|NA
CASSFPGTGGNGYTF
TGTGCCAGCAGCTTCCCCGGGACAGGGGGCAATGGCTACACCTTC
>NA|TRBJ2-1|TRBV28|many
CASSFYSANPSYNEQFF
TGTGCCAGCAGTTTCTATAGCGCTAACCCCTCCTACAATGAGCAGTTCTTC
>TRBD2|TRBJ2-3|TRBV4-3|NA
CASSQYSGGTDTQYF
TGCGCCAGCAGCCAATATTCGGGAGGGACAGATACGCAGTATTTT
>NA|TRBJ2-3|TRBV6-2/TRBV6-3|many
CASSYTTVWVPDTQYF
TGTGCCAGCAGTTATACGACGGTCTGGGTCCCAGATACGCAGTATTTT
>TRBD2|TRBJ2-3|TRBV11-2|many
CASSSTATTSGGGWTQYF
TGTGCCAGCAGTTCCACCGCTACGACTAGCGGGGGTGGTTGGACGCAGTATTTT
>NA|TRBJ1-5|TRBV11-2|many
CASSLDRGGNQPQHF
TGTGCCAGCAGCTTAGACCGAGGAGGCAATCAGCCCCAGCATTTT
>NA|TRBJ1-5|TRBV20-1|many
CSASSQGSSNQPQHF
TGCAGTGCTAGCTCCCAGGGCAGTAGCAATCAGCCCCAGCATTTT
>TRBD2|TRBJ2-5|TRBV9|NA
CASRVGRAGAEETQYF
TGTGCCAGCAGAGTAGGGAGAGCGGGAGCTGAAGAGACCCAGTACTTC
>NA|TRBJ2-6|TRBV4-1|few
CASSQGVGISGANVLTF
TGCGCCAGCAGCCAAGGAGTAGGGATTAGTGGGGCCAACGTCCTGACTTTC
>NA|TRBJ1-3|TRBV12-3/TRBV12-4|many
CASRSWSSGNTIYF
TGTGCCAGCAGGTCTTGGAGCTCTGGAAACACCATATATTTT
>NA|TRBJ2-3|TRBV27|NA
CASSLGVADTDTQYF
TGTGCCAGCAGTTTAGGGGTAGCGGACACAGATACGCAGTATTTT
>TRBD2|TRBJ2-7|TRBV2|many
CASRPGLAEAVGSEQYF
TGTGCCAGCAGACCGGGACTAGCGGAGGCGGTGGGTTCCGAGCAGTACTTC
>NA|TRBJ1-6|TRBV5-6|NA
CASSLDSLGSPLHF
TGTGCCAGCAGCTTGGACAGCTTGGGGTCACCCCTCCACTTT
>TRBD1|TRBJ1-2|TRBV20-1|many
CSADSGQGLYGYTF
TGCAGTGCTGATTCGGGACAGGGGCTCTATGGCTACACCTTC
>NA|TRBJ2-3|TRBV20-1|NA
CSATGIPDTQYF
TGCAGTGCTACGGGTATTCCGGATACGCAGTATTTT
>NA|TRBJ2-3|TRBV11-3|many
CASSKGGTASTDTQYF
TGTGCCAGCAGCAAGGGGGGGACAGCTAGCACAGATACGCAGTATTTT
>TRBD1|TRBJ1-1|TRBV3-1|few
CASTQGGRGRQAFF
TGTGCCAGCACCCAAGGTGGCAGGGGGCGACAAGCTTTCTTT
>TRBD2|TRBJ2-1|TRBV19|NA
CATRTSGYNEQFF
TGTGCCACCCGGACTAGCGGTTACAATGAGCAGTTCTTC
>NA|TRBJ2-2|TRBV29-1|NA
CRAGPMSGELFF
TGCAGGGCGGGCCCCATGTCCGGGGAGCTGTTTTTT
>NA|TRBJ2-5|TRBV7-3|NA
CASTLVGETQYF
TGTGCCAGCACCCTTGTCGGGGAGACCCAGTACTTC
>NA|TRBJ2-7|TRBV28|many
CAIWGLGEQYF
TGTGCCATCTGGGGATTGGGAGAGCAGTACTTC
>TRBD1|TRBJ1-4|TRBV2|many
CASEGQVNEKLFF
TGTGCCAGCGAAGGACAGGTTAATGAAAAACTGTTTTTT
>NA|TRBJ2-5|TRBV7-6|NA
CASSIFSGIALETQYF
TGTGCCAGCAGCATATTCTCCGGGATTGCCCTAGAGACCCAGTACTTC
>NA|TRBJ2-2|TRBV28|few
CASSFSRGAGELFF
TGTGCCAGCAGTTTCTCGAGGGGCGCCGGGGAGCTGTTTTTT
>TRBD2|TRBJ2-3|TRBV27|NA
CASSSRLAGDGTDTQYF
TGTGCCAGCAGTTCTAGACTAGCGGGAGACGGGACAGATACGCAGTATTTT
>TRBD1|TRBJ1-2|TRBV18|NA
CASSPPYPHRGEGYGYTF
TGTGCCAGCTCACCACCGTACCCACACAGGGGAGAAGGCTATGGCTACACCTTC
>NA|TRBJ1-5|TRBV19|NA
CASSQRSNQPQHF
TGTGCCAGTAGCCAACGTAGCAATCAGCCCCAGCATTTT
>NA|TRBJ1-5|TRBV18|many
CASSRGREPNQPQHF
TGTGCCAGCTCACGGGGAAGAGAACCTAATCAGCCCCAGCATTTT
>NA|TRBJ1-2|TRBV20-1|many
CSALNYGYTF
TGCAGTGCCCTCAACTATGGCTACACCTTC
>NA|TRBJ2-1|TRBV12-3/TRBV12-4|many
CASSPVQGPYNEQFF
TGTGCCAGCAGTCCAGTACAGGGCCCCTACAATGAGCAGTTCTTC
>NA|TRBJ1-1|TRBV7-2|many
CASSSQGMNTEAFF
TGTGCCAGCAGCTCTCAGGGTATGAACACTGAAGCTTTCTTT
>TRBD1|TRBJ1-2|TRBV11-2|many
CASSLETGTGGGGYTF
TGTGCCAGCAGCTTAGAGACGGGGACAGGGGGCGGTGGCTACACCTTC
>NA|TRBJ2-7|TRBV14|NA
CASSRHGGPYEQYF
TGTGCCAGCAGCCGACACGGGGGCCCCTACGAGCAGTACTTC
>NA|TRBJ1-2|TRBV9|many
CASSTSRGNYGYTF
TGTGCCAGCAGCACTTCCCGGGGAAACTATGGCTACACCTTC
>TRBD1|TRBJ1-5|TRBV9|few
CASSPTGDPPDQPQHF
TGTGCCAGCAGCCCCACAGGGGACCCACCAGATCAGCCCCAGCATTTT
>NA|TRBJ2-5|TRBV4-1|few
CTSSQGTGLETQYF
TGCACCAGCAGCCAAGGAACAGGGCTAGAGACCCAGTACTTC
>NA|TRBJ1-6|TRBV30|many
CAWANGPYNSPLHF
TGTGCCTGGGCCAACGGGCCCTATAATTCACCCCTCCACTTT
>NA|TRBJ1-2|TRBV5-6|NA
CASSLRLDGYTF
TGTGCCAGCAGCTTGAGACTTGATGGCTACACCTTC
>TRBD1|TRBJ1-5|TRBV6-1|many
CASNRDRGRIGNQPQHF
TGTGCCAGCAACCGGGACAGGGGGCGCATTGGCAATCAGCCCCAGCATTTT
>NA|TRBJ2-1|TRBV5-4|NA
CASRESGTSEQFF
TGTGCCAGCAGAGAATCCGGGACATCTGAGCAGTTCTTC
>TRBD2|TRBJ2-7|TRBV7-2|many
CVTGGLAGGEQYF
TGTGTTACCGGGGGACTAGCGGGAGGGGAGCAGTACTTC
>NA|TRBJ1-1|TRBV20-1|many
CSAQNRYTEAFF
TGCAGTGCTCAGAACAGGTATACTGAAGCTTTCTTT
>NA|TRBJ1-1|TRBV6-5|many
CASSYSIGRDVNTEAFF
TGTGCCAGCAGTTATTCCATCGGCCGGGACGTGAACACTGAAGCTTTCTTT
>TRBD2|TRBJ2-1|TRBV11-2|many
CASRPSSGISYNEQFF
TGTGCCAGCAGACCGTCTAGCGGGATCTCCTACAATGAGCAGTTCTTC
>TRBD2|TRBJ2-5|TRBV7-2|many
CASSLARGETQYF
TGTGCCAGCAGCTTAGCGCGGGGGGAGACCCAGTACTTC
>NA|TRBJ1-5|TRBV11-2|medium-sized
CASSPLAPGAFNQPQHF
TGCGCCAGCAGCCCCTTAGCCCCAGGGGCCTTCAATCAGCCCCAGCATTTT
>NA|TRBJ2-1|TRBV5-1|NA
CASQEGQGSNEQFF
TGCGCCAGCCAAGAAGGGCAGGGGAGCAATGAGCAGTTCTTC
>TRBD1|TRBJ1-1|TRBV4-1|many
CASSQSPGGSTEAFF
TGCGCCAGCAGCCAATCTCCAGGGGGGAGCACTGAAGCTTTCTTT
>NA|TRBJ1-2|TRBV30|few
CAWSVWTDYGYTF
TGTGCCTGGAGTGTATGGACGGACTATGGCTACACCTTC
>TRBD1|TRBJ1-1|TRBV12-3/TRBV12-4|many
CASRGTGNTEAFF
TGTGCCAGCAGGGGGACAGGCAACACTGAAGCTTTCTTT
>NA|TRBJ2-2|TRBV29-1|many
CSVEGTLSTGELFF
TGCAGCGTTGAAGGGACTCTAAGCACCGGGGAGCTGTTTTTT
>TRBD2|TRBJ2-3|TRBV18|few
CASSRSGADTQYF
TGTGCCAGCTCACGAAGCGGGGCAGATACGCAGTATTTT
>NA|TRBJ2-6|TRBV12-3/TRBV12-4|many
CASRLSANVLTF
TGTGCCAGCAGACTGTCTGCCAACGTCCTGACTTTC